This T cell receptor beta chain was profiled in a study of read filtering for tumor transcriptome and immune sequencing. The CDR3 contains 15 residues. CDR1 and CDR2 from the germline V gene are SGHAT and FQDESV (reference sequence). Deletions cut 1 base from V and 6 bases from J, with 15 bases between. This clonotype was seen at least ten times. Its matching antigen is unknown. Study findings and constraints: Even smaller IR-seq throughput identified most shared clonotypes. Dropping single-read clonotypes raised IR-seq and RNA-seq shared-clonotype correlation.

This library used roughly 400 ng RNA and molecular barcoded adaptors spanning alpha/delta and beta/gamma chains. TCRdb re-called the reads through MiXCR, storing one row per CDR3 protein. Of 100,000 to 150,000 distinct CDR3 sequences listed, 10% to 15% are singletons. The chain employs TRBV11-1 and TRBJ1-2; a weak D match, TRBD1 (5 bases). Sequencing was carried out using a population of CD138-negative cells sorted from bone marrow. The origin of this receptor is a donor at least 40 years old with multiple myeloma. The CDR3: CASSLGTAGMDGYTF. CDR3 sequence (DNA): TGTGCCAGCAGCTTAGGTACGGCAGGGATGGATGGCTACACCTTC.